The count of the clone carrying this T cell receptor beta chain is one. Its target is not known. The sample comes from a study of T cell responses to AZD1222 COVID-19 vaccine. Study results and limitations: Most donors were white British, females outnumbered males, and clonal diversity was possibly underestimated.

Assay: immunoSEQ multiplex PCR; the TCRdb copy retains only in-frame clones and omits some. The sample yields around 130,000 clones, approximately 85% seen once. The CDR3 loop spans 17 amino acids. Trimming removed 6 bases from V and 0 bases from J; junction bases left unmatched: 8. Germline V gene lookup returns CDR1 LGHNA and CDR2 YSLEER. This specimen consisted of peripheral blood, obtained on day 0 of AZD1222 vaccination. V is TRBV4-3 and J is TRBJ2-1; 10 bases map to TRBD2. This TCR was sampled from an adult in good health. This CDR3 is CASSLKLAGSSYNEQFF. CDR3 coding DNA: TGCGCCAGCAGTCTAAAACTAGCGGGGAGCTCCTACAATGAGCAGTTCTTC.